This T cell receptor (beta chain) was identified during a study of T cells in Graves' hyperthyroidism and ophthalmopathy. Researchers took RNA transcripts and amplified the TCR beta CDR3 regions from them. Carried out on the TCR CDR3, a first-round RT-PCR used the HTBI primer set. TCRdb itself ran the multiplex PCR reads through MiXCR, one entry per CDR3 protein. The data contain 500,000 to 800,000 distinct CDR3 sequences, 45% of them singletons. The study excluded patients with uncontrolled infection, other autoimmune disease, pregnancy or lactation. This clonotype showed up many times. Its specificity is unknown. V shed 0 bases and J shed 2 bases, with 10 bases lying between them. Looked up from germline, CDR1 is SQVTM and CDR2 is ANQGSEA. CDR3 length: 14 residues. Study results and limitations: In the blood, most expanded thyroid clonotypes above 0.001 appeared as well. It was a median around seven months before onset that the model predicted ophthalmopathy.

This TCR was recovered from an adult man with Graves' disease, either hyperthyroidism or ophthalmopathy (not recorded which). The chain links TRBV29-1 to TRBJ1-2, with D unclear. Sequencing input: peripheral blood or thyroid tissue (not recorded which). The CDR3 DNA reads TGCAGCGTTGAAGATATAACGGGCAACTATGGCTACACCTTC. This gives the protein CSVEDITGNYGYTF.